This T cell receptor (beta chain) was retrieved from a study of shared clonotypes between healthy human individuals (dated by TCRdb to between 2020 and 2021). Study-wide context: Three men and two women, aged 18 to 49 years, made up the cohort. Per donor, leukapheresis produced somewhere between about 0.9 and 9.5 billion PBMCs. For each donor, CD4 naive and CD4 memory were each given three plates, CD8 naive was given two plates, and CD8 memory was given one plate. The study deeply sequenced blood TCR repertoires of five healthy adults to estimate repertoire size and the extent of clonotype sharing between individuals. To increase sequencing depth and limit assay-specific biases, different laboratories used diverse techniques to prepare libraries and sequence TCR repertoires.

This clone was seen more than once but under ten times. The antigen it recognizes is unknown. The sample holds no much larger clone one base away, and base qualities are not on file. Healthy HIV-negative adults with no recently reported acute infections or vaccinations were included as donors. Every donor was a Caucasian adult residing in Nashville, Tennessee, USA. Magnetic negative selection was used to enrich CD4+ T cells, after which naive cells were positively selected on CD45RA and the negative fraction became the memory subset. Blood was collected by leukapheresis, and PBMCs were isolated by Ficoll-Histopaque density gradient centrifugation and then cryopreserved in liquid nitrogen vapor phase. Analytical flow cytometry was used to check the purity and quantity of every magnetically sorted T cell population. Each sorted fraction had its genomic DNA isolated and then quantified by UV absorbance on a Nanodrop 2000c.

The full study reports these points: Compared with non-shared clonotypes, the clonotypes found in all four sorted-subset donors had higher generation probabilities. Pairwise subsampling led to the expectation that sequencing depth would affect the degree of clonotype sharing among donors. Sharing across a few donors was observed for approximately 5% of naive CD4, about 3.2% of naive CD8, 2.3% of memory CD4, and approximately 0.41% of memory CD8 clonotypes. The genetic and exposure-history diversity represented was limited by the small number of donors. Even with the large sequencing depth, rarefaction of the sorted-subset datasets indicated that sequencing was incomplete. Estimated clonotype richness was generally larger for naive than for memory subsets. Only blood was sampled, and tissue TCR repertoires likely differ from those in blood.

Reading the germline V gene gives CDR1 MNHNS and CDR2 SASEGT. The CDR3 measures 15 amino acids from cysteine to phenylalanine. The DNA shown is the 45-base CDR3, in frame from base 1. V and J lose 2 bases and 6 bases, and a span of 16 bases separates them. Using the deep immunoSEQ assay, TCR CDR3 regions were amplified from genomic DNA by multiplex PCR. Genomic DNA extracted from each cell subset was distributed evenly over all wells of several immunoSEQ 96-well plates, and each plate served as one replicate. For sorted subsets, approximately 200 ng of genomic DNA, equivalent to 30,000 or so T cell genomes, went into each replicate PCR. Purified libraries were measured with a Qubit 3.0 fluorometer, size-checked on a Bioanalyzer 2100, and measured again with the KAPA Library Quantification kit. A separate single-read 150-cycle Illumina NextSeq 550 flow cell was used to sequence each immunoSEQ 96-well plate. The study's own analysis went as follows. Because only junctional sequences without quality scores were contained in the immunoSEQ output, filtering matching that applied to full-length reads could not be performed. Sequences were annotated with PyIR, a Python wrapper for IgBLAST v1.9, using IMGT germline references to assign V/J genes and CDR3. Reads with weak V/J assignments (E-value above 1e-6), missing CDR3, stop codons, out-of-frame junctions, or ambiguous translated residues were removed. V3J clonotypes were defined by identical inferred V gene, J gene, and CDR3 amino acid sequence. The percentage overlap between two repertoires was calculated by dividing the number of shared unique clonotypes by the size of the smaller repertoire. Three approaches were used to assess repertoire richness: RTK rarefaction, the Chao1 estimator, and Recon v2.1 estimates of unobserved clonotypes. Generation probabilities for all TCRbeta clonotypes obtained by the gDNA method from several donors were computed using OLGA. In TCRdb, the immuneACCESS table is reduced to in-frame sequences with V and J assigned. These tables do not hold every clone; where another copy was compared, an unresolved V gene accounts for under half, and the others remain unexplained. V, J and clone size are those of that table, while D and trimming were read from the DNA. This sample is represented by around 750,000 clones; approximately 74% of them were singletons. Of the sample, roughly 1.7% falls within the top ten clones.

This sequence was found in a woman younger than 45 in good health. The sequenced material came from memory CD4+ T cells sorted from blood. Explained via the paper, the cell subset or site label denotes: CD45RA-negative fraction. The chain is made from TRBV6-1 and TRBJ1-2; TRBD1 is a possible D gene, resting on 6 matching bases. The CDR3 sequence is CASSEIGRQGNGYTF. The sequence in DNA is TGTGCCAGCAGTGAAATTGGGCGGCAGGGGAATGGCTACACCTTC.